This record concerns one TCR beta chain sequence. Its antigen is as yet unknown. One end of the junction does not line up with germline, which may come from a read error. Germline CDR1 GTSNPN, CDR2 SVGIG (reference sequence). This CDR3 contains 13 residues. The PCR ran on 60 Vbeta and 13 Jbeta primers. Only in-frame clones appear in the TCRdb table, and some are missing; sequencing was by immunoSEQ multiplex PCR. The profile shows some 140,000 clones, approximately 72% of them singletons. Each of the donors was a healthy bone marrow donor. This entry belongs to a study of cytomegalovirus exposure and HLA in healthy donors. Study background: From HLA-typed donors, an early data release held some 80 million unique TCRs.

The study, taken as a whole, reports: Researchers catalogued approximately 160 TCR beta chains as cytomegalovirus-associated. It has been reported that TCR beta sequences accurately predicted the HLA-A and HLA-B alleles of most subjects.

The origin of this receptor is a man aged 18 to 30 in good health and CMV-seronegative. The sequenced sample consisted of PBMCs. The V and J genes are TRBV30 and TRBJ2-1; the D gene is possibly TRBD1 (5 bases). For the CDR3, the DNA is TGTGCCTGGAGTTTAGGGGCAAACAATGGGCAGTTCTTC. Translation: CAWSLGANNGQFF.